Sequencing of this T cell receptor beta chain was carried out in a study of beta chain features in type 1 diabetes. General observations from the study: Shortening of TCRB CDR3s, moderate but significant, appeared in all four CD4+ subsets of Type 1 diabetes patients. The naive, central memory and Treg TCRB repertoires of patients appeared to be more similar to one another than those of healthy donors.

Germline V lookup: CDR1 MNHEY, CDR2 SMNVEV (reference sequence). The trim removed 3 bases at V and 5 bases at J, leaving 13 bases unmatched. The CDR3 has 16 residues. Sequencing targeted expressed TCRB transcripts, as all isolated RNA had been reverse transcribed. Generated by immunoSEQ multiplex PCR, the TCRdb table keeps only in-frame clones and is missing some. The sample holds 400,000 or so clones, roughly 12% seen once. Regarding this clone: Its specificity is not known.

This clonotype was obtained from a woman in her late teens or twenties with type 1 diabetes. The sample comprised naive CD4+ T cells from blood. The chain joins TRBV27 to TRBJ2-7; 7 bases match TRBD2. The CDR3 DNA reads as TGTGCCAGCAGTTTTCGGGGACTATGGCAGTCCCACGAGCAGTACTTC. This gives the protein CASSFRGLWQSHEQYF.